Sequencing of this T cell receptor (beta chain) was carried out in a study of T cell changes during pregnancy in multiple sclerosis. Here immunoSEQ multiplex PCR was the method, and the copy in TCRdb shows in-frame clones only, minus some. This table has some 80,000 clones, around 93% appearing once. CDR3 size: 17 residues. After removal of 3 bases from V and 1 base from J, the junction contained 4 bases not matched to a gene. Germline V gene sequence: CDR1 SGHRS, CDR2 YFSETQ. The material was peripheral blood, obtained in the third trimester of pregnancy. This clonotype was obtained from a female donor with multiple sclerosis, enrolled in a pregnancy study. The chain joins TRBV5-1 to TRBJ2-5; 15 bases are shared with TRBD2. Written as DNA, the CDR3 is TGCGCCAGCAGCTCCGGACTAGCGGGGGGGACCCAAGAGACCCAGTACTTC. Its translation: CASSSGLAGGTQETQYF.